This T cell receptor (beta chain) comes out of a study of blood T cell repertoires in COVID-19. The wider study: Specimens from acute and convalescent COVID-19 originated in the United States, Italy and Spain.

Per the original methods: Estimates of nucleated cell counts were drawn from the amplification of reference gene primers. Libraries were prepared by immunoSEQ multiplex PCR; TCRdb keeps only in-frame clonotypes and omits some of them. V and J calls and clone size are given by that table; D and trimming were obtained from the DNA. There are 300,000 to 450,000 clones in the sample; 81% occur only once, and about 1.2% lies in the top ten. V lost 5 bases to trimming and J lost 7 bases, with 13 bases between them. This CDR3 is 13 amino acids long. Germline-derived CDR1 and CDR2 are MGHRA and YSYEKL. J is TRBJ2-3 and V is TRBV4-1; D is ambiguous. The sequence derives from a human donor with acute or convalescent COVID-19. The donor label of this sample is uncertain. The specimen was peripheral blood. In DNA, the CDR3 is TGCGCCAGCAGCGCAGGTGGTCTTAATACGCAGTATTTT. As protein: CASSAGGLNTQYF.